The clone carrying this T cell receptor beta chain was recorded a few times. Antigen: not known. This specimen comes from a study of cytomegalovirus exposure and HLA in healthy donors. PCR involved 60 Vbeta and 13 Jbeta primers. Libraries were prepared by immunoSEQ multiplex PCR; TCRdb keeps only in-frame clonotypes and omits some of them. Among roughly 150,000 clones listed, about 80% were seen once. Trimming took 4 bases from V and 3 from J; bases not matched to a gene: 8. Germline V lookup: CDR1 LNHDA, CDR2 SQIVND (reference sequence). The CDR3 extends over 15 amino acids. All donors participated as healthy donors of bone marrow. Study observations and caveats: Three chains linked to CMV were shown in vitro to be specific for CMV antigens. While the bulk of TCR sequences proved rare, some public TCRs turned up in many donors.

The sequenced sample was PBMCs. The V gene is TRBV19, the J gene TRBJ2-7, with 8 bases aligning to TRBD1. This sequence originates from a woman in her 30s in good health and CMV-seronegative. The CDR3 nucleotides read TGTGCCAGTAGTACAGGACAGGGACCGGTCTACGAGCAGTACTTC. Protein sequence: CASSTGQGPVYEQYF.